A selection of T cell receptor beta chains follows, all from one sample in a study of T-cell memory formation after mild COVID-19. TCRdb analysed the 5' RACE reads with MiXCR anew, one entry per CDR3 protein. The sample has under 350,000 distinct CDR3 sequences; 15% to 20% are singletons. Material: PBMCs or a T cell subset sorted from them (not recorded which). The receptors were sampled from a man between 18 and 29 years old who had mild COVID-19 (a few samples of this study predate the infection). Cell type and time point are not known. The CDR3 runs from the conserved cysteine through the conserved F or W. D genes are given only for firm matches. Some rows have no size entry. The others give once, few or many, or a class for an expanded clone.

v_gene	j_gene	d_gene	abundance	CDR3aa	CDR3nt
TRBV5-6	TRBJ2-2	.	.	CASSTLRRRLFF	TGTGCCAGCAGCACGCTTCGTCGTAGGCTGTTTTTT
TRBV20-1	TRBJ2-2	.	few	CSARDLMRTSNTGELFF	TGCAGTGCTAGAGATTTAATGCGGACTTCGAACACCGGGGAGCTGTTTTTT
TRBV12-3/TRBV12-4	TRBJ2-1	.	few	CASSLSDEQFF	TGTGCCAGCAGTTTAAGCGATGAGCAGTTCTTC
TRBV2	TRBJ1-3	.	few	CANQGASAGNTIYF	TGTGCCAACCAAGGAGCGTCTGCCGGAAACACCATATATTTT
TRBV15	TRBJ2-5	TRBD1	few	CATREGQLQETQYF	TGTGCCACCAGAGAGGGACAGCTACAAGAGACCCAGTACTTC
TRBV12-3/TRBV12-4	TRBJ2-1	.	.	CASSRGPPVEQFF	TGTGCCAGCAGTAGGGGACCCCCGGTTGAGCAGTTCTTC
TRBV19	TRBJ1-1	.	few	CASSRRTTEAFF	TGTGCCAGTAGTCGGCGGACCACTGAAGCTTTCTTT
TRBV12-3/TRBV12-4	TRBJ1-2	TRBD1	few	CASTRDRITPIYGYTF	TGTGCCAGCACCCGGGACAGGATCACTCCGATTTATGGCTACACCTTC
TRBV5-1	TRBJ1-2	TRBD1	few	CASSDPGTGHGYTF	TGCGCCAGCAGCGACCCTGGGACAGGGCATGGCTACACCTTC
TRBV7-9	TRBJ2-6	.	.	CASSLRGLAGANVLTF	TGTGCCAGCAGCTTGAGGGGCCTCGCTGGGGCCAACGTCCTGACTTTC
TRBV7-9	TRBJ2-3	TRBD1	.	CASSFDRVRTDTQYF	TGTGCCAGCAGCTTCGACAGGGTGAGGACAGATACGCAGTATTTT
TRBV2	TRBJ1-5	.	.	CASSVDRGSQPQHF	TGTGCCAGCAGTGTAGACAGAGGTAGTCAGCCCCAGCATTTT
TRBV20-1	TRBJ2-4	TRBD2	.	CSARDGGEAKNIQYF	TGCAGTGCTAGAGATGGGGGGGAGGCCAAAAACATTCAGTACTTC
TRBV3-1	TRBJ2-1	.	many	CASSQDLGASRADEQFF	TGTGCCAGCAGCCAAGATCTAGGGGCTAGCCGGGCGGATGAGCAGTTCTTC